This entry lists 5 T cell receptor beta chains sequenced from one sample in a study of blood T cell repertoires in COVID-19. Here immunoSEQ multiplex PCR was the method, and the copy in TCRdb shows in-frame clones only, minus some. The data contain 80,000 or so clones, around 88% of them singletons. The material sequenced was peripheral blood. These receptors were taken from a human donor in a cohort sampled during active COVID-19.

V is TRBV19 and J is TRBJ1-1; D unresolved. The V end was cut by 3 bases, the J end by 3 bases, with 5 bases between. Germline-derived CDR1 and CDR2 are LNHDA and SQIVND (reference sequence). This CDR3 contains 12 residues. CDR3 DNA: TGTGCCAGTAGTATGATAGACACTGAAGCTTTCTTT. It yields the protein CASSMIDTEAFF.

This chain uses TRBV9 with TRBJ1-2, with a tentative D call TRBD1 (5 bases). Per the germline V gene, CDR1 is SGDLS and CDR2 is YYNGEE. Between the trimmed V and J ends, which lost 0 bases and 6 bases, there was a span of 12 bases. The CDR3 has 14 residues. The CDR3 sequence: CASSVVRTGDGYTF. The CDR3 DNA sequence: TGTGCCAGCAGCGTAGTTCGGACGGGGGATGGCTACACCTTC.

The chain combines TRBV4-1 with TRBJ1-2; tentatively, D is TRBD1 (6 bases). Germline values: CDR1 MGHRA, CDR2 YSYEKL. The CDR3 sequence is 16 residues long. V dropped 1 base and J dropped 4 bases, with 16 bases sitting between them. The DNA for the CDR3 is TGCGCCAGCAGCCAAGGGCTCCAGACAGGCGTCTATGGCTACACCTTC. Residues: CASSQGLQTGVYGYTF.

The chain carries TRBV4-1 and TRBJ2-1; the match to TRBD2 covers 9 bases. CDR1 is MGHRA and CDR2 is YSYEKL in the germline V gene. The trim removed 4 bases at V and 4 bases at J, leaving 8 bases unmatched. The CDR3 runs to 16 residues. CDR3 DNA: TGCGCCAGCAGCCGGTCCCCTAGCGGGACGTACAATGAGCAGTTCTTC. This encodes CASSRSPSGTYNEQFF.

The V gene is TRBV29-1, the J gene TRBJ2-2; a weak D match, TRBD2 (6 bases). Germline V lookup: CDR1 SQVTM, CDR2 ANQGSEA. Between the trimmed V and J ends, which lost 6 bases and 4 bases, there was a span of 15 bases. There are 14 residues in the CDR3. The DNA of the CDR3 is TGCAGCGTCCAGCCGGGACTTATCACCGGGGAGCTGTTTTTT. It codes for CSVQPGLITGELFF.